This TCR beta chain came from a study of CD8 T cells in ankylosing spondylitis. Points from the study as a whole: Earlier literature documents some of the motif variants in reactive arthritis synovial fluid and blood. It was reported that disease-linked clones were significantly enriched in matched ankylosing spondylitis synovial fluid. A TCR beta motif of eight highly homologous variants appeared characteristic of ankylosing spondylitis blood.

TCR beta libraries were made by quantitative 5'-RACE with molecular barcodes. TCRdb reprocessed the 5' RACE reads with MiXCR, giving one entry per CDR3 protein. This sample has about 500,000 distinct CDR3 sequences; about 5.2% occur once, and the top ten carry under 4.5%. V lost 6 bases, J lost 7 bases, and 12 bases lay in between. The CDR3 is 12 residues long. There are many counts of this clonotype. Its antigen is still unknown. The origin of this receptor is a male donor with ankylosing spondylitis. The rearrangement links TRBV12-3 or TRBV12-4 to TRBJ2-5; no firm D call. Sequenced material: blood, either unsorted or a sorted T cell fraction (not recorded which). Here the CDR3 DNA reads TGTGCCAGCAGGGACCCTGGCCGGACCCAGTACTTC. It yields the protein CASRDPGRTQYF.